This TCR beta chain is from a study of blood T cell repertoires in COVID-19. Study in general: The analysed material was cDNA or gDNA that came from T cells, B-cell-depleted T cells, or PBMCs.

Original handling: Reference gene primer amplification gave nucleated cell count estimates. Only in-frame clones appear in the TCRdb table, and some are missing; sequencing was by immunoSEQ multiplex PCR. D and trimming were read from the DNA, whereas the V and J calls and clone size are those reported in that table. The sample lists approximately 130,000 clones; about 85% were seen once. CDR1 and CDR2 from the germline V gene are MNHEY and SMNVEV (reference sequence). Trimming removed 6 bases at V and 6 bases at J, with 21 bases between. This CDR3 region has 15 residues. The V call is TRBV27, the J call TRBJ2-7; tentatively, D is TRBD2 (7 bases). The sequence derives from a human donor in a cohort sampled during active COVID-19. Sequencing was done on a sample of peripheral blood. CDR3 region: CASSLGATSAGEQYF. In nucleotides, the CDR3 is TGTGCCAGCAGCCTGGGGGCAACTAGCGCTGGCGAGCAGTACTTC.